This T cell receptor beta chain was documented in a study of cytomegalovirus exposure and HLA in healthy donors. In regard to this clone: Its antigen is currently unknown.

Overall study findings and caveats: Across donors, presence/absence analyses took sequencing depth to be roughly uniform. Previous analysis showed most TCR beta V segments were productive about 87% or about 30% of the time.

Trimming stripped 3 bases from V and 7 bases from J, with 15 bases between. The germline V gene encodes CDR1 MRHNA and CDR2 SNTAGT. The CDR3 is 15 amino acids. Primers included in the PCR were 60 Vbeta and 13 Jbeta primers. Assay used: immunoSEQ multiplex PCR; TCRdb lists only in-frame clones, some missing. The sample includes over 85,000 clones, over 75% of them seen just once. The chain employs TRBV6-4 and TRBJ2-2; TRBD1 might be the D (5 bases). Source material: PBMCs. This TCR was recovered from a man between 35 and 55 years old in good health and CMV-seropositive. The CDR3 coding sequence is TGTGCCAGCAGTGATATTAGGGGTACCGTCGGGGAGCTGTTTTTT. Translation: CASSDIRGTVGELFF.